The source of this T cell receptor (beta chain) is a study of T cell repertoires in cytomegalovirus infection. Study details: It was the public TCR beta signatures that indicated both CMV infection and matching HLA type.

Study-level points and caveats: Dominating the ex vivo response were TCR beta clonotypes that were CMV-specific and HLA-C-restricted.

The V gene end was trimmed by 7 bases and the J gene end by 7 bases; junction bases not matched to a gene: 11. CDR3 length equals 15 residues. The germline gives CDR1 SGHVS, CDR2 FNYEAQ. In its sample, this clonotype was seen many times. Its antigen is as yet unknown. Using its own MiXCR run on the reads, TCRdb lists one record per CDR3 protein. The table shows roughly 280,000 distinct CDR3 sequences, with 20% to 25% occurring only once. The sequence was collected from a human donor in good health (CMV status not recorded). Some clones in this sample may be carry-over from other donors' samples. Here the sequenced sample was cultured PBMCs, taken from culture after CMV antigen stimulation. The chain uses TRBV7-6 and TRBJ1-1, with 11 bases lining up with TRBD1. The CDR3 nucleotides are TGTGCCAGCAAACAAAATCCGGGACAGGGGGTTGAAGCTTTCTTT. Protein: CASKQNPGQGVEAFF. The variable domain in full, completed from reference TRBV7-6 and TRBJ1-1, reads GAGVSQSPRYKVTKRGQDVALRCDPISGHVSLYWYRQALGQGPEFLTYFNYEAQQDKSGLPNDRFSAERPEGSISTLTIQRTEQRDSAMYRCASKQNPGQGVEAFFGQGTRLTVV.